What follows are 8 T cell receptor beta chains derived from one specimen sequenced in a study of blood T cell repertoires in COVID-19. This table comes from immunoSEQ multiplex PCR, and its TCRdb copy is limited to in-frame clones, with some not included. The sample includes fewer than 150,000 clones, 84% of them seen just once. Material: peripheral blood. The receptors stem from a woman in her twenties or thirties who had recovered from COVID-19.

V usage is TRBV6-5 and J usage is TRBJ2-1, with 7 bases matching TRBD2. This CDR3 has 15 amino acids. Germline V CDR1 and CDR2: MNHEY, SVGAGI. After removal of 5 bases from V and 3 bases from J, the junction contained 7 bases not matched to a gene. The CDR3 is CASSNSGWRYNEQFF. CDR3 bases: TGTGCCAGCAGTAATAGCGGGTGGCGCTACAATGAGCAGTTCTTC.

This rearrangement joins TRBV7-2 to TRBJ1-2, with D uncertain. The CDR3 length is 11 residues. The germline V gene has CDR1 SGHTA and CDR2 FQGNSA. V was pared by 5 bases and J by 3 bases, with 4 bases between. The DNA of the CDR3 is TGTGCCAGCAGCCCGGACTATGGCTACACCTTC. It encodes CASSPDYGYTF.

This clone was found a few times. The CDR3 protein is CASSSRRDSMNTEAFF. CDR3 coding DNA: TGTGCCAGCAGCTCGCGCCGGGACAGCATGAACACTGAAGCTTTCTTT. The V gene is TRBV5-5, the J gene TRBJ1-1; the match to TRBD1 covers 7 bases. Trimming cost V 3 bases and J 0 bases; bases outside gene matches: 8. CDR3 length: 16 amino acids. Germline lookup yields CDR1 SGHKS and CDR2 YYEKEE (reference sequence).

The chain carries TRBV7-9 and TRBJ1-2; D is unresolved. From germline, CDR1 is SEHNR and CDR2 FQNEAQ (reference sequence). Trimming removed 0 bases from V and 6 bases from J, with 14 bases in between. This CDR3 is built from 15 residues. The CDR3 loop is CASSLALDSQNGYTF. The CDR3 nucleotides read TGTGCCAGCAGCTTAGCGCTAGATTCCCAAAATGGCTACACCTTC.

The chain carries TRBV27 and TRBJ1-6; possible D gene TRBD1, 5 bases. CDR3 length: 14 residues. V lost 1 base, J lost 9 bases, and 10 bases lay in between. Per germline, CDR1 MNHEY and CDR2 SMNVEV (reference sequence). The CDR3 DNA follows: TGTGCCAGCAGTTTATTGGGGGGTGGTTCACCCCTCCACTTT. Encoded protein: CASSLLGGGSPLHF.

V and J are TRBV4-1 and TRBJ1-2; D unclear. CDR1 is MGHRA and CDR2 is YSYEKL in the germline V gene. The CDR3 runs to 13 residues. V dropped 4 bases and J dropped 0 bases, with 6 bases sitting between them. The CDR3 DNA sequence: TGCGCCAGCAGCCCACCAGCTAACTATGGCTACACCTTC. Its translation: CASSPPANYGYTF.

This clone was observed a single time. This chain connects TRBV4-1 to TRBJ2-7, with a possible D match to TRBD1 (6 bases). The CDR3 runs 14 residues. From germline, CDR1 is MGHRA and CDR2 YSYEKL. V lost 0 bases to trimming and J lost 2 bases, with 8 bases between them. The CDR3 DNA follows: TGCGCCAGCAGCCAAGACAGGGGTGCCTACGAGCAGTACTTC. Translated: CASSQDRGAYEQYF.

In this sample, this clone turned up once. This chain links TRBV2 with TRBJ1-1; D not resolved. The CDR3 extends over 14 amino acids. With 3 bases removed from V and 4 bases from J, the gap between germline ends came to 12 bases. Germline V gives CDR1 SNHLY, CDR2 FYNNEI. DNA of the CDR3: TGTGCCAGCAGTGATTCCCCGATCGGCACTGAAGCTTTCTTT. Protein sequence: CASSDSPIGTEAFF.